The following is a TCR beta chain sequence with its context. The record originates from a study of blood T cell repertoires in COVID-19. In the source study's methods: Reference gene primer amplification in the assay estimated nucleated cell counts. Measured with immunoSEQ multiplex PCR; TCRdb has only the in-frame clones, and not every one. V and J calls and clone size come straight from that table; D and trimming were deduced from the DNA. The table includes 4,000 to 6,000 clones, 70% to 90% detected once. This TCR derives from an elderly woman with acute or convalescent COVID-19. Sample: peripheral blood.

DNA for the CDR3: TGTGCCACCCCCAGGAGGCGTCTAGCGGGGGCTAAAAACGCGAACACCGGGGAGCTGTTTTTT. Its translation is CATPRRRLAGAKNANTGELFF. The chain couples TRBV21-1 to TRBJ2-2; TRBD2, the table's D call, was not compared with the DNA. TRBV21-1 is a pseudogene segment. The CDR3 has 21 amino acids.